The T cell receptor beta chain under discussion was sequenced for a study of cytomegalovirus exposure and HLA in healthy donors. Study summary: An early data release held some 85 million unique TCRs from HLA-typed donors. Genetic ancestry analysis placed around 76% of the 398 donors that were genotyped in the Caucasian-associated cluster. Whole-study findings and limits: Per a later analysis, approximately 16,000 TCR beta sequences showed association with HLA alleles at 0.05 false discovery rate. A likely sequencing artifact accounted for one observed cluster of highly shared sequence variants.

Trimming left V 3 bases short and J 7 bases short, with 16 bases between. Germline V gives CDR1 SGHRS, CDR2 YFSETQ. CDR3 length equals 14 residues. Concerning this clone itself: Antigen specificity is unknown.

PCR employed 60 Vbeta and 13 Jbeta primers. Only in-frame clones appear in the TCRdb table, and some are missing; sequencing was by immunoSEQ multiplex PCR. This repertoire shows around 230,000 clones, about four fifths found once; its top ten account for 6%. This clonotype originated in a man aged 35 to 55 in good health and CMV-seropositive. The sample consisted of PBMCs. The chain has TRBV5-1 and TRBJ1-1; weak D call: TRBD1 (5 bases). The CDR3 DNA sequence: TGCGCCAGCAGCTCTGGCTGGGGGGGGATTGAAGCTTTCTTT. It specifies CASSSGWGGIEAFF.